Listed here are 2 T cell receptor beta chains from one sample, sequenced in a study of regulatory T cells in long-lasting Graves disease. Researchers made TCR beta libraries by using iRepertoire HTBI primers and running Arm-PCR on CDR3 regions. TCRdb re-derived calls from the multiplex PCR reads in MiXCR, one entry per CDR3 protein. This sample has around 400,000 distinct CDR3 sequences, with about a sixth found just once. Time point described: newly diagnosed GD, antithyroid drugs for less than 3 months. The TCR library used RNA extracted from PBMCs. The material sequenced was peripheral blood mononuclear cells (PBMCs), taken at new diagnosis, from a patient treated with antithyroid drugs. Receptors originate from a female donor with Graves disease.

This clonotype was observed a handful of times. The chain has TRBV6-4 and TRBJ2-1, with 9 bases that match TRBD2. The V gene's germline CDR1 is MRHNA and CDR2 SNTAGT. The V and J ends lost 0 bases and 7 bases, in that order; junction bases with no gene match: 13. The CDR3 is made up of 18 amino acids. Here the CDR3 reads CASSDSGASGEAANEQFF. The CDR3 coding sequence is TGTGCCAGCAGTGACTCGGGGGCTAGCGGGGAGGCAGCGAATGAGCAGTTCTTC.

This clonotype was picked up a small number of times. The V call is TRBV28, the J call TRBJ2-4; TRBD2 aligns across 7 bases. The CDR3 has 12 amino acids. In germline, CDR1 is MDHEN, CDR2 SYDVKM. The trim removed 4 bases at V and 7 bases at J, leaving 1 base unmatched. CDR3 residues: CASSWEGNIQYF. CDR3 in DNA: TGTGCCAGCAGTTGGGAGGGTAACATTCAGTACTTC.